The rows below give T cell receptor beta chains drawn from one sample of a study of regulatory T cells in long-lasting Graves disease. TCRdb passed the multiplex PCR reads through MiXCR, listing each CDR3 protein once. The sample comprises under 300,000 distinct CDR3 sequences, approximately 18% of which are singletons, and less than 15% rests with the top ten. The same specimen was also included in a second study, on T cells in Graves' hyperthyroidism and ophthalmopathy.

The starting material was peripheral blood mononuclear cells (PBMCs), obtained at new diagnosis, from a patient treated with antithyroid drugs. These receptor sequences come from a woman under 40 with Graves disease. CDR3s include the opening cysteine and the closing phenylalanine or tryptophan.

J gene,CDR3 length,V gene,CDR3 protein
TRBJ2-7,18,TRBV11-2,CASSLDRSFVDTSYEQYF
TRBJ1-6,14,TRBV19,CASDPGQANSPLHF
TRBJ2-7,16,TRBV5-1,CASSRGGGLSSYEQYF
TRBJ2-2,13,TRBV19,CATWGAGTGELFF
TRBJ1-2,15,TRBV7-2,CASSPPGGLRYGYTF
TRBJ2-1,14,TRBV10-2,CASSESGQGFWEFF
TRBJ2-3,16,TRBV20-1,CSVSRDEYRASDTQYF
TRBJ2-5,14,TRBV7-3,CASSPTSGGETQYF
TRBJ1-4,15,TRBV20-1,CSASLTGRTNEKLFF
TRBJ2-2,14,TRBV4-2,CASSQGPNTGELFF
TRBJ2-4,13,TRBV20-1,CSASRSDKNIQYF
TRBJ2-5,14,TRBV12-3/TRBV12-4,CASNRTPIQETQYF
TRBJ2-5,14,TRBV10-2,CASSDSGSWETQYF
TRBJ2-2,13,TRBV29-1,CSVRPQSTGELFF
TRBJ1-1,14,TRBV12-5,CASEGRHTNTEAFF
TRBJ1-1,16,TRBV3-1,CASSQEPGQGYTEAFF
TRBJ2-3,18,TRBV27,CASSFVGLAGEGTDTQYF
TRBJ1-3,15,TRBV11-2,CASSLGPGPGNTIYF
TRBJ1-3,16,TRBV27,CASSSPTGGPGNTIYF
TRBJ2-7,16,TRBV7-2,CASSLGVPTGSYEQYF
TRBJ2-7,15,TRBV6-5,CASRYSFFRGDEQYF
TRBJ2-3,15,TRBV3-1,CASSLNGESTDTQYF
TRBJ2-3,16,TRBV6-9,CASSYSGRYDTDTQYF
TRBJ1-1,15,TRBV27,CASSLSRGPGTEAFF
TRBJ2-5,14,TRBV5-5,CASSWDRGQETQYF
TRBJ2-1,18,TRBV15,CATSRVPTIQGGGNEQFF
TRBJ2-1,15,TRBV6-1,CASSTSGATYNEQFF
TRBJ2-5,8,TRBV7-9,CASSPEYF
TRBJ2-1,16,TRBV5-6,CASSFSGTAIYNEQFF
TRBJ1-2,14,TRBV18,CASSLSERSYGYTF
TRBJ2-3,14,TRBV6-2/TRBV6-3,CASSYSRAADTQYF
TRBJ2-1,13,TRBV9,CASSVGGDNEQFF
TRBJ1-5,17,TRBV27,CASRPNRGWGRNQPQHF
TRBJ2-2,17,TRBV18,CASSPIRTTRNTGELFF
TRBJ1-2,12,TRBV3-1,CASSQGTGRYTF
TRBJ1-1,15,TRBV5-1,CASSLSTGRDTEAFF
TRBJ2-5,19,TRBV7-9,CASSLADRSGPHRGETQYF
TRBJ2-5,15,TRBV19,CASSVSGAPDETQYF
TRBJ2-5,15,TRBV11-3,CASSKDSYPEETQYF
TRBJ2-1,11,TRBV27,CASSIRNEQFF
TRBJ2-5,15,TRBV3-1,CASSHSGGRGETQYF
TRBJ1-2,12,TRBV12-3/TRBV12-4,CASSTANYGYTF
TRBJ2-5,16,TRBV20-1,CSAPRGLAGGQETQYF
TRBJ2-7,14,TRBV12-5,CASGSTGGGYEQYF
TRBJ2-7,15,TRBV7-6,CASSLRQTNSYEQYF
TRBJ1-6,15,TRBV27,CASSSRPDGFRSLHF
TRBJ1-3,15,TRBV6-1,CASSEGGITGNTIYF
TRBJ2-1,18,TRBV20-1,CSANIKAGVPSSYNEQFF
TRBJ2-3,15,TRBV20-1,CSARSAGGVTDTQYF
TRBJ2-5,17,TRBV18,CASSPPKLAGTQETQYF
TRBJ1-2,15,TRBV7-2,CASSLGAGLIYGYTF
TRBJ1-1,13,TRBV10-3,CAISETGNTEAFF
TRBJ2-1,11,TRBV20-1,CSALWGIGQFF
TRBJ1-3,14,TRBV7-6,CASSSRQYGNTIYF
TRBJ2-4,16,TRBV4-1,CASSQDYGESVNIQYF
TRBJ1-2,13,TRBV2,CASSATGNYGYTF
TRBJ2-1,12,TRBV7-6,CASSGAGGPQFF